A selection of T cell receptor beta chains follows, all from one sample in a study of OX40 agonist ivuxolimab in advanced cancers. The assay was immunoSEQ multiplex PCR, and TCRdb's table has in-frame clones only and misses some. This sample has 65,000 to 85,000 clones; about 92% occur once, and the top ten carry around 0.19%. The source was CD4+ or CD8+ T cells sorted from blood, collected in a trial of the OX40 agonist ivuxolimab. These receptor sequences come from an adult with an advanced solid tumor such as melanoma, head and neck, liver or kidney cancer. The CDR3 runs from the conserved cysteine through the conserved F or W. A D gene is named only where the DNA matches it firmly. The listing skips clone size in some rows; elsewhere it reads once, few, many or a size class.

j_call: TRBJ2-7; v_call: TRBV28; clone_size: few; d_call: -; cdr3_nt: TGTGCCACCTCTACCAGAGCCTACGAGCAGTACTTC; cdr3_aa: CATSTRAYEQYF
j_call: TRBJ2-5; v_call: TRBV25-1; clone_size: -; d_call: TRBD1; cdr3_nt: TGTGCCAGCAGGTTAGGGGGCAGACGAGAGACCCAGTACTTC; cdr3_aa: CASRLGGRRETQYF
j_call: TRBJ2-5; v_call: TRBV5-4; clone_size: -; d_call: TRBD2; cdr3_nt: TGTGCCAGCAGCTTGGGGCAGCGGGGTGGGGAGACCCAGTACTTC; cdr3_aa: CASSLGQRGGETQYF
j_call: TRBJ2-3; v_call: TRBV9; clone_size: once; d_call: -; cdr3_nt: TGTGCCAGCAGCGTGGAGCCCCACGCTTTAGCTGATACGCAGTATTTT; cdr3_aa: CASSVEPHALADTQYF
j_call: TRBJ2-1; v_call: TRBV10-3; clone_size: -; d_call: TRBD2; cdr3_nt: TGTGCCATCAGACCTCGGGGAGGGGAAAACAATGAGCAGTTCTTC; cdr3_aa: CAIRPRGGENNEQFF
j_call: TRBJ2-2; v_call: TRBV12-2; clone_size: -; d_call: -; cdr3_nt: TGTGCAAGTCGCTTCCCGAGGGGAGGGGGAGAAACCGGGGAGCTGTTTTTT; cdr3_aa: CASRFPRGGGETGELFF
j_call: TRBJ2-3; v_call: TRBV6-1; clone_size: -; d_call: TRBD2; cdr3_nt: TGTGCCAGCAGTGAAATCGGAGCGGGGGGCTCTAGCACAGATACGCAGTATTTT; cdr3_aa: CASSEIGAGGSSTDTQYF
j_call: TRBJ2-7; v_call: TRBV29-1; clone_size: -; d_call: -; cdr3_nt: TGCAGCGTTGAAGATTACCCCGAGCAGTACTTC; cdr3_aa: CSVEDYPEQYF
j_call: TRBJ2-5; v_call: TRBV7-9; clone_size: -; d_call: TRBD1; cdr3_nt: TGTGCCAGCAGCTTAGAGGGTCGACAGGGTCGAGAGACCCAGTACTTC; cdr3_aa: CASSLEGRQGRETQYF
j_call: TRBJ1-3; v_call: TRBV9; clone_size: -; d_call: TRBD1; cdr3_nt: TGTGCCAGCAGCGTAGCCGCCGGGACAGCCGTCTCTGGAAACACCATATATTTT; cdr3_aa: CASSVAAGTAVSGNTIYF
j_call: TRBJ2-7; v_call: TRBV11-2; clone_size: -; d_call: -; cdr3_nt: TGTGCCAGCAGCCCGGACAGAATCGGGGAGCAGTACTTC; cdr3_aa: CASSPDRIGEQYF
j_call: TRBJ2-7; v_call: TRBV6-5; clone_size: -; d_call: -; cdr3_nt: TGTGCCAGCAAAACGCAAAGTGGCTACGAGCAGTACTTC; cdr3_aa: CASKTQSGYEQYF
j_call: TRBJ2-2; v_call: TRBV7-3; clone_size: -; d_call: -; cdr3_nt: TGTGCCAGCAGCGACTCAGGATCACCCGGGGAGCTGTTTTTT; cdr3_aa: CASSDSGSPGELFF
j_call: TRBJ2-5; v_call: TRBV5-1; clone_size: -; d_call: TRBD2; cdr3_nt: TGCGCCAGCAGCGAGACTAGCGGGGCCTCCCTACACTTC; cdr3_aa: CASSETSGASLHF
j_call: TRBJ1-1; v_call: TRBV6-5; clone_size: -; d_call: -; cdr3_nt: TGTGCCAGCAGGCGCCAGAATAGGAACACTGAAGCTTTCTTT; cdr3_aa: CASRRQNRNTEAFF
j_call: TRBJ1-1; v_call: TRBV29-1; clone_size: -; d_call: TRBD1; cdr3_nt: TGCGCAGGGGGTTCGGGGAACACTGAAGCTTTCTTT; cdr3_aa: CAGGSGNTEAFF
j_call: TRBJ2-7; v_call: TRBV5-4; clone_size: -; d_call: TRBD1; cdr3_nt: TGTGCCAGCAGCTTGGCTCGGAGACAGGGGGATTACGAGCAGTACTTC; cdr3_aa: CASSLARRQGDYEQYF
j_call: TRBJ2-7; v_call: TRBV19; clone_size: -; d_call: -; cdr3_nt: TGTGCCAGTAGTATTTCATACGGTTCTTACGAGCAGTACTTC; cdr3_aa: CASSISYGSYEQYF